This TCR beta chain emerged from a study of blood T cell repertoires in COVID-19. Measured with immunoSEQ multiplex PCR; TCRdb has only the in-frame clones, and not every one. The sample lists around 370,000 clones; 88% were seen once. This clone appeared once. The CDR3 has 14 residues. The ends lost 2 bases at V and 6 bases at J; junction bases unmatched: 6. The germline gives CDR1 SQVTM, CDR2 ANQGSEA. The genes are TRBV29-1 and TRBJ2-2; 7 nucleotides line up with TRBD2. The sample taken for sequencing was PBMCs or T cells enriched from blood (not recorded which). This TCR was recovered from a woman under 30 who had recovered from COVID-19. The CDR3 sequence is CSVERRGRAGELFF. The CDR3 coding sequence is TGCAGCGTTGAACGGAGAGGGAGGGCCGGGGAGCTGTTTTTT.